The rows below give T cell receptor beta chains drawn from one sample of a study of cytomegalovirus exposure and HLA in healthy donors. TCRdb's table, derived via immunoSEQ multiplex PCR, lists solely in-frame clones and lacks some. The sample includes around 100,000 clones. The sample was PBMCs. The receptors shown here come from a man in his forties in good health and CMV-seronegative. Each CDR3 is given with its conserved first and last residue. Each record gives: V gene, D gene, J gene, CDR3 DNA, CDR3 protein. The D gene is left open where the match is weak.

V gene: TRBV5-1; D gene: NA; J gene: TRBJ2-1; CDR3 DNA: TGCGCCAGCAGGGCAGAGCCCAGGAACAATGAGCAGTTCTTC; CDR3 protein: CASRAEPRNNEQFF
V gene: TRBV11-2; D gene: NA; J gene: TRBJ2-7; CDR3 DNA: TGTGCCAGCAGCCCAGGATCCGTAAAGAACCCCGAGCAGTACTTC; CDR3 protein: CASSPGSVKNPEQYF
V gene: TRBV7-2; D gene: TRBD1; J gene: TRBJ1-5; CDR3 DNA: TGTGCCAGCAGCTTAGGCGGGACAGTTAATCAGCCCCAGCATTTT; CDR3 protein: CASSLGGTVNQPQHF
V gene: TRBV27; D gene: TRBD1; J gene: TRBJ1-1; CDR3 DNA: TGTGCCAGCAGTGAACGGACAGGGACTGAAGCTTTCTTT; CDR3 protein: CASSERTGTEAFF
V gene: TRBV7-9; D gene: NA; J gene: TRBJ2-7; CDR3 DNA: TGTGCCAGCAGCCCAGGGGCAGTCTACGAGCAGTACTTC; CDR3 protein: CASSPGAVYEQYF
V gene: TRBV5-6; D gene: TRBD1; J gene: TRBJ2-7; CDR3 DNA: TGTGCCAGCAGCCGCCGGGACAGGGGGCACGAGCAGTACTTC; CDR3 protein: CASSRRDRGHEQYF
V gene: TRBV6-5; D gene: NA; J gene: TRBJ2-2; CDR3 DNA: TGTGCCAGCAGAAGGGGGACCGGGGAGCTGTTTTTT; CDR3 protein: CASRRGTGELFF
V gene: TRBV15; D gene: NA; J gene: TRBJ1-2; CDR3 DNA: TGTGCCACCAGCAGGGACTCCTTCGGTGGCTACACCTTC; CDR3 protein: CATSRDSFGGYTF
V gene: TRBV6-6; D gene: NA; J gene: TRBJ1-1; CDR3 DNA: TGTGCCAGCAGTTACGAGTCGACTGAAGCTTTCTTT; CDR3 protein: CASSYESTEAFF
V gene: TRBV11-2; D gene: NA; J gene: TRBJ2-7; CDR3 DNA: TGTGCCAGCAGCTACTCGGCAGGCGAGCAGTACTTC; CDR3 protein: CASSYSAGEQYF
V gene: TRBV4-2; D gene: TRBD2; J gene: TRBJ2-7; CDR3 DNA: TGTGCCAGCAGCCAAGAACTAGCGGGGAGTTACGAGCAGTACTTC; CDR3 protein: CASSQELAGSYEQYF
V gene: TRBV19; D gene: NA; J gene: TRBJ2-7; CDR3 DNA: TGTGCCAGTAGTCCAACAAGCTCCTACGAGCAGTACTTC; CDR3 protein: CASSPTSSYEQYF
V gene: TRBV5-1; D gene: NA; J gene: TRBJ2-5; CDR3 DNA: TGCGCCAGCAGCTTGCCGGACAATTCGGAGACCCAGTACTTC; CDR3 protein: CASSLPDNSETQYF
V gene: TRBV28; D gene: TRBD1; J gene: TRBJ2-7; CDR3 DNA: TGTGCCAGCAGTTCCCCGGGACAGGGTACCGAGCAGTACTTC; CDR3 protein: CASSSPGQGTEQYF
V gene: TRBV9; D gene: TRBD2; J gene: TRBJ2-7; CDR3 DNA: TGTGCCAGCAGCGCAGCTAGCGGGAGCGAGGTGTGGGAGCAGTACTTC; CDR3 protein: CASSAASGSEVWEQYF
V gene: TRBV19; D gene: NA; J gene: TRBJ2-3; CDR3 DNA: TGTGCCAGTACCTTTGCAGATACGCAGTATTTT; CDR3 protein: CASTFADTQYF
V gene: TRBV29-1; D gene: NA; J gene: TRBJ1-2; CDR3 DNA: TGCAGTTCACAAACCAGTTCTAACTATGGCTACACCTTC; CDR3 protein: CSSQTSSNYGYTF
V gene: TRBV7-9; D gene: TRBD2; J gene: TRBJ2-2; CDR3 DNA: TGTGCCAGCGACGGGAGGTCCCTAGCGGGAGTCCCCGGGGAGCTGTTTTTT; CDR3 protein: CASDGRSLAGVPGELFF
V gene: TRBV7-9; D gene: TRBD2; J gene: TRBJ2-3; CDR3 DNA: TGTGCCAGCAGCCCATTAGCGGGGGACACAGATACGCAGTATTTT; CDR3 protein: CASSPLAGDTDTQYF
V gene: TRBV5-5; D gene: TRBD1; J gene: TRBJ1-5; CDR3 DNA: TGTGCCAGCAGCTTTTCCGGGACAGGGGGCGTCGGCAATCAGCCCCAGCATTTT; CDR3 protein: CASSFSGTGGVGNQPQHF
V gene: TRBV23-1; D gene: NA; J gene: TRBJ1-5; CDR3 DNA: TGCGCCAGCAGTCAATCGGGACAAGGCCGGGGCAATCAGCCCCAGCATTTT; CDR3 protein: CASSQSGQGRGNQPQHF
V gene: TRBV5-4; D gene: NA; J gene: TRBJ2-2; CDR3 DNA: TGTGCCAGCAGCCCGCCTGGGCGGGCCGGGGAGCTGTTTTTT; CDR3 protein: CASSPPGRAGELFF
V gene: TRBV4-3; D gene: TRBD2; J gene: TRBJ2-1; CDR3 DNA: TGCGCCAGCAGCCAAGATCCACGGACTAGCGCTTATGAGCAGTTCTTC; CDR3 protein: CASSQDPRTSAYEQFF
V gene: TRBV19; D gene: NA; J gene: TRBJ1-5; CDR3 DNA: TGTGCCAGTAGTAATAACGGGGGTCGCAATCAGCCCCAGCATTTT; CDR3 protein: CASSNNGGRNQPQHF
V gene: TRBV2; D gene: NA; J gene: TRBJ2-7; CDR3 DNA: TGTGCCAGCAGTGCGGACAGAGGGGGCGAGCAGTACTTC; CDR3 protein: CASSADRGGEQYF
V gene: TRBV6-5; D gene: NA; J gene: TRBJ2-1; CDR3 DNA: TGTGCCAGCCAACGGGGGATAACCTACAATGAGCAGTTCTTC; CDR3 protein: CASQRGITYNEQFF
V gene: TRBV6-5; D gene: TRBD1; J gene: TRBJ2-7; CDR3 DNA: TGTGCCAGCAGTTACCGAGGGGGCGAGTACGAGCAGTACTTC; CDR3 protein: CASSYRGGEYEQYF
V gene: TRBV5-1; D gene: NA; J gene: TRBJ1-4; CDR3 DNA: TGCGCCAGCAGCCAACGACACCCTAATGAAAAACTGTTTTTT; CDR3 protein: CASSQRHPNEKLFF
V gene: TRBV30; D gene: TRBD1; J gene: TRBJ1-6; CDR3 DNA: TGTGCCTGGAGGGGAGACAGGGAGAATTCACCCCTCCACTTT; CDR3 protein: CAWRGDRENSPLHF
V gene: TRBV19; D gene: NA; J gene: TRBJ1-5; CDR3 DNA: TGTGCCAGTAGTATCCTCCAGGGGTCGGGGAATCAGCCCCAGCATTTT; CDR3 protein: CASSILQGSGNQPQHF
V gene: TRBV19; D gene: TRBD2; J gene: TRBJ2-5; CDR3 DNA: TGTGCCAGTAGTATTGCGGGAGGGCAGGGGGAGACCCAGTACTTC; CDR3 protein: CASSIAGGQGETQYF
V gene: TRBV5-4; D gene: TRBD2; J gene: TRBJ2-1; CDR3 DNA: TGTGCCAGCAGCTCGAATTTGCTCCCGCTAGCGGGGGGGCGAGAGCAGTTCTTC; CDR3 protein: CASSSNLLPLAGGREQFF
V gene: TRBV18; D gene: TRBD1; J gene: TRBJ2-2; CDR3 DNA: TGTGCCAGCTCCCCAGGGGGCACGAACACCGGGGAGCTGTTTTTT; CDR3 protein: CASSPGGTNTGELFF
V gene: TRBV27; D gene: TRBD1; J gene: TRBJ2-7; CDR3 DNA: TGTGCCAGCAGTGAAGACAGGGGAATTTGGGACTACGAGCAGTACTTC; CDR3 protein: CASSEDRGIWDYEQYF
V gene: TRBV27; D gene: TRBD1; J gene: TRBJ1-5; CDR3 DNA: TGTGCCAGCAGTTGGACTACAGGGGGCAATCAGCCCCAGCATTTT; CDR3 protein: CASSWTTGGNQPQHF
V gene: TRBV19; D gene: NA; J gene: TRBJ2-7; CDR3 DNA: TGTGCCAGTAGTATGGGGCAGGGTTCCTACGAGCAGTACTTC; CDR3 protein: CASSMGQGSYEQYF
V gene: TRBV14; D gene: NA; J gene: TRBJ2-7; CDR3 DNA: TGTGCCAGCAGCCAGCGCAGGGCCTACGAGCAGTACTTC; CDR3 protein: CASSQRRAYEQYF
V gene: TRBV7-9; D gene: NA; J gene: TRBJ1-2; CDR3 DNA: TGTGCCAGCAGCCCGGTGGCGGGCGAGGGCTACACCTTC; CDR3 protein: CASSPVAGEGYTF
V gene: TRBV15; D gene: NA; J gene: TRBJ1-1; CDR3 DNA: TGTGCCACCAGCAGAGAGAGGGCGGCCGTGAACACTGAAGCTTTCTTT; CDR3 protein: CATSRERAAVNTEAFF
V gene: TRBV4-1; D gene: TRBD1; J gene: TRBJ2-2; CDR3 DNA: TGCGCCAGCAGCCAATCTCTCGGGACAGTGATCCGCGACGCGAACACCGGGGAGCTGTTTTTT; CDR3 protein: CASSQSLGTVIRDANTGELFF
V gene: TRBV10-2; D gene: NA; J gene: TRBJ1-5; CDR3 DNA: TGCGCCAGCAGTGAGAGGAGGGGAACCCGACCAGGGCATTTT; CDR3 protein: CASSERRGTRPGHF
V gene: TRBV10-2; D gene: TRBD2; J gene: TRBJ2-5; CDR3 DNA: TGCGCCAGCAGCGGGACTAGCGGGTACCAAGAGACCCAGTACTTC; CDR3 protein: CASSGTSGYQETQYF
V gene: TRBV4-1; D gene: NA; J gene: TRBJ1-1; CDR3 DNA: TGCGCCAGCAGCCACCCGGGACAAAAGAACACTGAAGCTTTCTTT; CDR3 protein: CASSHPGQKNTEAFF
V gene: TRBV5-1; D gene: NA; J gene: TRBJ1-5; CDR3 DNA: TGCGCCAGCAGCTTGGCTCAGAATCAGCCCCAGCATTTT; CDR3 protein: CASSLAQNQPQHF
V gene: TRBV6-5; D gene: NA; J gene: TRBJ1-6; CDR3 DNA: TGTGCCAGCAGTGTGCGCAGGGGAACCCTCCACTTT; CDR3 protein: CASSVRRGTLHF
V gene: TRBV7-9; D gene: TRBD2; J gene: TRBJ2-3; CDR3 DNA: TGTGCCAGCAGCTTAGGGCTAGCGGCAGATACGCAGTATTTT; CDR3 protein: CASSLGLAADTQYF
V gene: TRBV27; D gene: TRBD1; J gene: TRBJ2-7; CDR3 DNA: TGTGCCAGCAGACGGGGACAGGGGGCCTACGAGCAGTACTTC; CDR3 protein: CASRRGQGAYEQYF
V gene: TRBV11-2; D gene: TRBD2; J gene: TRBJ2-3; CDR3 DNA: TGTGCCAGCAGCCCAGGACTAGCGGGAGGGTCAGATACGCAGTATTTT; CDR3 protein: CASSPGLAGGSDTQYF
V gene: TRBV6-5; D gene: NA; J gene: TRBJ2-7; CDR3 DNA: TGTGCCAGCAGGGACGGACTCGGTTCGTCCTACGAGCAGTACTTC; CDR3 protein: CASRDGLGSSYEQYF
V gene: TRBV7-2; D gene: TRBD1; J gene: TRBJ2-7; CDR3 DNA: TGTGCCAGCAGAAAGGGGGCGGTGCAGTACTTC; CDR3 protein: CASRKGAVQYF
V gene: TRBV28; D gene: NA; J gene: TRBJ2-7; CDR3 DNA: TGTGCCAGCAGAAAGCGGATCCTCGGCGAGCAGTACTTC; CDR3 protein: CASRKRILGEQYF
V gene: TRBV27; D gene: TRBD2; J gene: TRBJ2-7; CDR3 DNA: TGTGCCAGCAGGACTAGCGGGTGGGGCTACGAGCAGTACTTC; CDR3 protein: CASRTSGWGYEQYF
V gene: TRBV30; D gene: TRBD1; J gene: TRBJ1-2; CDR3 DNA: TGTGCCTGGACCCCAAATGACAGGGGTCAGTATGGCTACACCTTC; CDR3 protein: CAWTPNDRGQYGYTF
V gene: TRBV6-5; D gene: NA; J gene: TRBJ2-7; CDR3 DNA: TGTGCCAGCAGTTACTCGGGGGACATCTCCTACGAGCAGTACTTC; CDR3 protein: CASSYSGDISYEQYF
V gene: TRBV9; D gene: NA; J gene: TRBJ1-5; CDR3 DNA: TGTGCCAGCAGCTCCCAGGGGATCAATCAGCCCCAGCATTTT; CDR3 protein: CASSSQGINQPQHF
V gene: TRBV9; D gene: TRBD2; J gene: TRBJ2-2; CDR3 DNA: TGTGCCAGCAGCGTAGGGGAGCGGGGGGTCCCGAACACCGGGGAGCTGTTTTTT; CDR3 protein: CASSVGERGVPNTGELFF
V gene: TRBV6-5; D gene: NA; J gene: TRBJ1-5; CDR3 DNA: TGTGCCAGCAGTTACTCGGGGGGGCCTCCCGATCAGCCCCAGCATTTT; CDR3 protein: CASSYSGGPPDQPQHF